This TCR beta chain was retrieved from a study of vaccination and CD4 T cells after COVID-19 (dated by TCRdb to between 2020 and 2023). At the level of the whole study: SARS-CoV-2 positivity had been established in the convalescent patients by nasal swab PCR, and mild disease was recorded in roughly 10 of these patients and severe disease in one. The convalescent cohort comprised six males and four females, including two Hispanic individuals, seven Caucasians, two Asians and one multiracial person. Each participant got two doses of either the Pfizer-BioNTech BNT162b2 vaccine (n=8) or the Moderna mRNA-1273 vaccine (n=2). Post-COVID blood samples from convalescent patients were collected a median of approximately 100 days after diagnosis, with a range of roughly 35 to 161 days. Post-vaccine blood samples were collected a median of around 70 days after the second vaccine dose, ranging from roughly 12 to 241 days. The cultures were stimulated with overlapping spike peptide pools from SARS-CoV-2 and from the common cold coronaviruses HCoV-NL63, HCoV-OC43 and HCoV-229E. Control cultures used a CEFX viral epitope pool as positive control, an HIV-1 Nef peptide pool as negative control, or no peptide. The spike-specific CD4+ TCR repertoire was compared before and after mRNA vaccination in fewer than eleven COVID-19 convalescent patients and a handful of infection-naive healthy vaccine recipients. On the study overall, not on this receptor specifically: In convalescent patients, a median about 84% of post-vaccine SARS-CoV-2-reactive clones were detected only after vaccination, and vaccine-specific priming was suggested by this finding. An increase in the median number of SARS-CoV-2-reactive clonotypes from 20 to 25 after infection to about 39 after vaccination was observed, but the change was not found to be significant. Relatively few convalescent patients were included in the study, and early timepoints after natural infection were not analyzed. Of the vaccine-specific clones found in convalescent patients, nearly all (304 of 307) were mono-reactive for SARS-CoV-2 spike instead of being cross-reactive with common cold coronaviruses.

The receptor library was made with PCR. TCR sequencing of DNA from cultured CD4+ T cells used the Oncomine TCR Beta short-read assay at the Johns Hopkins FTIC core. Genomic DNA was extracted from the cultured CD4+ T cells with the QIAamp micro DNA kit. Oncomine TCR Beta libraries from cultured CD4+ T cells were pooled using unique dual indexes and sequenced on an Illumina iSeq 100. Per the original workflow: Non-productive sequences were removed, and CDR3s that did not start with C, did not end with F or W, or were shorter than 7 amino acids were discarded. Antigen-specific clonotypes were identified with the MANAFEST web application by comparing peptide-stimulated wells with reference and other culture wells. To be called positive, a clone needed an FDR below 0.05, an odds ratio above 5, and a productive frequency above 0.1% in at least two of three replicate wells. A clonotype counted as cross-reactive if it showed significant expansion both in the SARS-CoV-2 spike wells and in at least one common cold coronavirus spike condition. Levenshtein distances (stringdist) and unrooted phylogenetic trees (ape) in R version 3.6.1 were used to assess CDR3 homology. Using fastp at Q25 and MiXCR, TCRdb reprocessed the public reads and kept productive beta chains. CDR3 protein duplicates are merged, each entry listing the most common genes and DNA. These V and J calls originate from TCRdb's pipeline instead of the authors' own analysis. This sample gives some 14,000 distinct CDR3 sequences in total; 44% of them show up just once. 10% to 15% of the sample is held by the ten biggest clonotypes.

In the case of this clonotype: The target of this receptor is not known. Per-base qualities were not stored, and no clone one base away is much larger.

In light of the paper, this sample's treatment or condition label describes: approximately nine-day PBMC culture with coronavirus spike peptide pools or control peptides (ViraFEST assay). To expand antigen-specific T cells with peptide pools and then pick out the expanded clonotypes through TCR sequencing, the study relied on the ViraFEST assay. Positive SARS-CoV-2 PCR tests in the convalescent patients dated from March to December 2020, before Alpha, Beta and Delta variants emerged in the United States. PBMCs were cultured at approximately 2 million per well in IMDM supplemented with roughly 5.2% human AB serum and roughly 10 IU/ml IL-2, with 9.5 to 10 ug/ml peptide pools added. On days 3 and 7, half of the culture medium was replaced with fresh IL-2-containing medium. After 9 to 10 days of culture, CD4+ T cells were isolated by negative selection using the EasySep CD4+ T cell isolation kit. Ficoll-Paque Plus gradient centrifugation was used to isolate PBMCs from whole blood, and the isolated PBMCs were then either used fresh or cryopreserved at -140C. Culture conditions were generally each tested in triplicate wells.

The CDR3 holds 16 amino acids from the cysteine to the phenylalanine. The CDR3 DNA has 48 bases and is translated from base 1. CDR1 SGDLS and CDR2 YYNGEE were looked up in the germline V gene. For this chain, trimming is 0 bases at the V end and 3 bases at the J end, and the number of junction bases without a gene match is 5. The specimen was CD4+ T cells from blood, cultured in vitro. The rearranged chain carries TRBV9 and TRBJ2-7; 11 junctional bases match TRBD2. This TCR was sampled from a human donor who had recovered from COVID-19. The CDR3 protein sequence reads: CASSVAALAGVYEQYF. Here is the DNA: TGTGCCAGCAGCGTAGCAGCACTAGCGGGAGTCTACGAGCAGTACTTC.